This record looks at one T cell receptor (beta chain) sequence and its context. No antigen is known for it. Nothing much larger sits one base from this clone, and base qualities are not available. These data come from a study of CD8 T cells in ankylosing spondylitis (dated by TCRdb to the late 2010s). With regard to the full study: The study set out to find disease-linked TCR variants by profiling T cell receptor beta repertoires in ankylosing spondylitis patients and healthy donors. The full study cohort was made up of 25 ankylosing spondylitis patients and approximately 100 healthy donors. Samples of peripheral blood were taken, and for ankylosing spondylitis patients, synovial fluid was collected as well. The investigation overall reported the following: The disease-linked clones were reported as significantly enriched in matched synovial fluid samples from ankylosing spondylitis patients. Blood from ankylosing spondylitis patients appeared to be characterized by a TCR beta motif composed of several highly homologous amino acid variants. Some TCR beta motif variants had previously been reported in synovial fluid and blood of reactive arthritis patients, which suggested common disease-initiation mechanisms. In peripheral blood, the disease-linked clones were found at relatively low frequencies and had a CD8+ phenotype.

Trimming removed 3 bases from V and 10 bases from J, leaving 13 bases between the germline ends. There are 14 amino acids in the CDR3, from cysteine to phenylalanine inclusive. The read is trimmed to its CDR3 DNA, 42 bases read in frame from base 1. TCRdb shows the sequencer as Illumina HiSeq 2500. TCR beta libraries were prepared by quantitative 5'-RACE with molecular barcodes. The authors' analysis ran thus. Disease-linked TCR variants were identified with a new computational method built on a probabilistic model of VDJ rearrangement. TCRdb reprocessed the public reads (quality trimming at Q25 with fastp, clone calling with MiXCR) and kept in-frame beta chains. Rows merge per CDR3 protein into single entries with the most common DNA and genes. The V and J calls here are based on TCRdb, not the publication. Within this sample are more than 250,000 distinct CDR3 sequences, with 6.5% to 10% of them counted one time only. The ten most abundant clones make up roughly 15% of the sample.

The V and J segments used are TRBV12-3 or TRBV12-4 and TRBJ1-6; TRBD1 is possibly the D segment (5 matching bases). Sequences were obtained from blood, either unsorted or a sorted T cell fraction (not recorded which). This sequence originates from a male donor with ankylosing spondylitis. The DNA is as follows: TGTGCCAGCAGTTTTGAGAGGGGCGGATCACCCCTCCACTTT. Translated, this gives CASSFERGGSPLHF.